The 14 T cell receptor beta chains reported below all come from one sample, sequenced in a study of shared clonotypes between healthy human individuals. Libraries were prepared by immunoSEQ multiplex PCR; TCRdb keeps only in-frame clonotypes and omits some of them. The sample holds just over 2,000,000 clones, about 95% seen once. Terminally differentiated effector memory CD45RA+ cells were excluded from the naive CD8 cells, which were CD45RO-negative and positively selected for CCR7. Material: naive CD8+ T cells sorted from blood. These receptors were collected from a man between 18 and 29 years old in good health.

This chain links TRBV6-6 with TRBJ1-2; D is unresolved. V lost 6 bases and J lost 7, with 12 bases in between. The germline CDR1 and CDR2 sequences are MNHNY and SVGAGI (reference sequence). The CDR3 extends over 12 amino acids. Here the CDR3 DNA reads TGTGCCAGCAGCCCCGACGATGGTGGCTACACCTTC. It is translated as CASSPDDGGYTF.

The CDR3 DNA follows: TGTGCCAGCAGTCCCGGACAGGGACTCCTCTCTGGAAACACCATATATTTT. This translates into CASSPGQGLLSGNTIYF. The chain carries TRBV28 and TRBJ1-3; 8 positions match TRBD1. The CDR3 is 17 residues long. From germline, CDR1 is MDHEN and CDR2 SYDVKM. V lost 5 bases and J lost 0; bases outside the gene matches: 9.

V and J are TRBV9 and TRBJ2-1, with TRBD1 identical over 7 bases. J gave up 7 bases and V 0 bases, and 7 bases lay outside the gene matches. CDR3 length: 15 amino acids. Germline lookup yields CDR1 SGDLS and CDR2 YYNGEE. The CDR3 region has the DNA TGTGCCAGCAGCGTAGGACAGGGCATGGGGAATGAGCAGTTCTTC. Its translation: CASSVGQGMGNEQFF.

V usage is TRBV4-1 and J usage is TRBJ1-6; tentative D call: TRBD1 (5 bases). The V end lost 10 bases, the J end lost 5 bases, and 12 bases lay between the germline ends. Germline lookup yields CDR1 MGHRA and CDR2 YSYEKL. The CDR3 is 13 amino acids. Here the CDR3 reads CATGTGNNSPLHF. CDR3 bases: TGCGCCACCGGGACGGGAAATAATTCACCCCTCCACTTT.

This clone was detected only once. The chain uses TRBV7-8 and TRBJ2-4; D unresolved. Trimming shortened V by 6 bases and J by 0 bases, and 18 bases separated the two germline ends. In germline, CDR1 is SGHVS, CDR2 FQNEAQ. This CDR3 spans 17 amino acids. In DNA, the CDR3 is TGTGCCAGCAGTCTAACCCAGCCGATCCTAGCCAAAAACATTCAGTACTTC. Protein product: CASSLTQPILAKNIQYF.

The rearrangement links TRBV2 to TRBJ2-7, with D maybe TRBD1 (6 bases). V was shortened by 3 bases and J by 5 bases, with 23 bases between the two germline ends. This CDR3 region has 17 residues. From germline, CDR1 is SNHLY and CDR2 FYNNEI. The CDR3 spells CASSDDEQGVKMDEQYF. The DNA for the CDR3 is TGTGCCAGCAGTGACGACGAACAGGGAGTTAAGATGGACGAGCAGTACTTC.

The chain is built from TRBV4-1 and TRBJ2-2; D possibly corresponds to TRBD1 (6 bases). Germline V gene lookup returns CDR1 MGHRA and CDR2 YSYEKL. V was cut by 5 bases and J by 5 bases, with 9 bases left in between. The CDR3 length is 13 residues. The CDR3 protein is CASSYRATGELFF. DNA for the CDR3: TGCGCCAGCAGCTACAGGGCTACCGGGGAGCTGTTTTTT.

The chain carries TRBV2 and TRBJ2-2; a weak D match, TRBD1 (6 bases). Trimming took off 11 bases at V and 7 bases at J, with 26 bases between the two ends. The CDR3 totals 16 residues. The germline V gene encodes CDR1 SNHLY and CDR2 FYNNEI. CDR3 region: CAGRTADSGSHGELFF. Written as DNA, the CDR3 is TGTGCCGGGCGGACAGCGGACTCGGGGTCTCACGGGGAGCTGTTTTTT.

This sequence joins TRBV5-1 and TRBJ2-2; D gene uncertain. The V and J ends lost 0 bases and 0 bases respectively, with 6 bases between them. The CDR3 contains 15 residues. Germline V gene data show CDR1 as SGHRS and CDR2 as YFSETQ. The CDR3 sequence is CASSLGYANTGELFF. CDR3 bases: TGCGCCAGCAGCTTGGGTTACGCGAACACCGGGGAGCTGTTTTTT. Drawing the rest from reference TRBV5-1 and TRBJ2-2, the complete variable domain is KAGVTQTPRYLIKTRGQQVTLSCSPISGHRSVSWYQQTPGQGLQFLFEYFSETQRNKGNFPGRFSGRQFSNSRSEMNVSTLELGDSALYLCASSLGYANTGELFFGEGSRLTVL.

The chain uses TRBV6-5 and TRBJ2-3, with D possibly matching TRBD1 (6 bases). CDR1 is MNHEY and CDR2 is SVGAGI in the germline V gene. The CDR3 totals 15 residues. Trimming shortened V by 6 bases and J by 5 bases, and 18 bases separated the two germline ends. The CDR3 reads CASRPDSFSEDTQYF. CDR3 coding DNA: TGTGCCAGCAGACCGGACAGTTTTTCGGAAGATACGCAGTATTTT.

CDR3 nucleotides: TGCGCCAGCAGATCGGGGTCTCGCTCACCCCTCCACTTT. It yields the protein CASRSGSRSPLHF. The V and J genes are TRBV5-1 and TRBJ1-6; the D is unclear. V was pared by 5 bases and J by 10 bases, with 13 bases between. CDR3 length: 13 amino acids. Germline V gene sequence: CDR1 SGHRS, CDR2 YFSETQ. The whole variable domain, filled in from reference TRBV5-1 and TRBJ1-6, reads KAGVTQTPRYLIKTRGQQVTLSCSPISGHRSVSWYQQTPGQGLQFLFEYFSETQRNKGNFPGRFSGRQFSNSRSEMNVSTLELGDSALYLCASRSGSRSPLHFGNGTRLTVT.

The sample holds one count of this clone. The chain uses TRBV7-6 and TRBJ1-2, with TRBD1 matching over 11 bases. The V and J ends lost 3 bases and 6 bases, in that order; junction bases with no gene match: 6. The germline CDR1 and CDR2 sequences are SGHVS and FNYEAQ. The CDR3 is 15 amino acids. CDR3 nucleotides: TGTGCCAGCAGCTTTGGGACAGGGGGGTACGATGGCTACACCTTC. Translation gives CASSFGTGGYDGYTF.

The chain employs TRBV20-1 and TRBJ1-2; D is possibly TRBD1 (5 bases). V lost 6 bases to trimming and J lost 11 bases, with 16 bases between them. This CDR3 is built from 11 residues. Germline values: CDR1 DFQATT, CDR2 SNEGSKA (reference sequence). The CDR3 protein is CSAAGTVGYTF. The CDR3 region has the DNA TGCAGTGCCGCCGGGACGGTGGGTTACACCTTC.

The chain has TRBV2 and TRBJ2-3, with D uncertain. Germline V gene data show CDR1 as SNHLY and CDR2 as FYNNEI. This CDR3 region has 14 residues. The ends were cut back, 3 bases at V and 5 bases at J, with 12 bases in the middle. The CDR3 DNA follows: TGTGCCAGCAGTGATTGGCAGAATTTAGATACGCAGTATTTT. It codes for CASSDWQNLDTQYF. The whole variable domain, filled in from reference TRBV2 and TRBJ2-3, reads EPEVTQTPSHQVTQMGQEVILRCVPISNHLYFYWYRQILGQKVEFLVSFYNNEISEKSEIFDDQFSVERPDGSNFTLKIRSTKLEDSAMYFCASSDWQNLDTQYFGPGTRLTVL.